This record covers a single T cell receptor beta chain. Antigen specificity is unknown. These data belong to a study of T cells expressing NK-cell markers. Study-level information: Source material for TCR beta repertoires consisted of sorted CD3+CD56+NKG2C+, CD3+CD56+NKG2C- and CD3+CD56-NKG2C+ T cells. Findings and caveats of the study: It was still unclear whether expanded NKG2C+ T cell clones were HCMV specific.

This CDR3 region has 18 residues. TCRdb re-analyzed the 5' RACE reads; it lists each CDR3 protein once, without DNA. Here the sample table reports over 150,000 distinct CDR3 sequences. This TCR was sampled from a woman between 50 and 59 years old in good health. This chain links TRBV12-3 or TRBV12-4 with TRBJ1-6; TCRdb returns TRBD1, unconfirmable since there is no DNA. The sequencing sample was made of blood T cells: a sorted CD56 or NKG2C T cell subset, CD4+ or CD8+ T cells, or bulk PBMC T cells (not recorded which). The CDR3 loop is CASSLALWDRGRDNPLHF.